This TCR beta chain came from a study of blood T cells in healthy people across ages. Study-wide points: Diversity was estimated from one million T cells, and these estimates were considered underestimates. Naive T cell percentage by flow cytometry tracked strongly with beta diversity.

A sample-barcoded 5' primer and a J-beta primer mix were used in a second PCR of about 6 to 11 cycles. A single record per CDR3 protein comes from TCRdb applying MiXCR to the 5' RACE reads. This sample has 800,000 to 950,000 distinct CDR3 sequences, with under 40% found just once. A remark on this clonotype: Its antigen is unknown.

This TCR was sampled from a man aged 18 to 29 in good health. Sequenced: blood.

The CDR3 bases are TGCAGTGCTATAAGACAGGGATGGTATGTGGAGACCCAGTACTTC. Residues: CSAIRQGWYVETQYF. The chain carries TRBV20-1 and TRBJ2-5; 7 nucleotides match TRBD1. Germline values: CDR1 DFQATT, CDR2 SNEGSKA (reference sequence). V trimming: 4 bases; J trimming: 5 bases; junction bases outside the gene matches: 13. The CDR3 totals 15 residues.